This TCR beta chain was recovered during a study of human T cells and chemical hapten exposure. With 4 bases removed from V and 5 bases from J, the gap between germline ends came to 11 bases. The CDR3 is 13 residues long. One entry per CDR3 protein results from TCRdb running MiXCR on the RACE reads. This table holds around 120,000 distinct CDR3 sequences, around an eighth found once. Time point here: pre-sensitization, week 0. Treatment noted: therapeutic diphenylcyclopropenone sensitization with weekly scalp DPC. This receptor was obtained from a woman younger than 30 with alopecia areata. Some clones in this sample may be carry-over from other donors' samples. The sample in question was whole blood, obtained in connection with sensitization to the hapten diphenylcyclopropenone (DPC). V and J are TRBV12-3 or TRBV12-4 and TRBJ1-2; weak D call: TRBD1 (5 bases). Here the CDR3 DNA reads TGTGCCAGCAGTTACGGGACCGCATATGGCTACACCTTC. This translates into CASSYGTAYGYTF.